This record looks at one T cell receptor beta chain sequence and its context. Its cognate antigen is unknown. The entry originates in a study of shared clonotypes between healthy human individuals. This CDR3 is built from 11 residues. Germline V CDR1 and CDR2: MGHRA, YSYEKL. V was clipped by 2 bases and J by 8 bases, with 3 bases between them. Findings and caveats of the study: Sampling included only blood; tissue repertoires likely differ.

The naive CD8 population came from CD45RO-negative cells selected for CCR7, without terminally differentiated effector memory CD45RA+ cells. Those who donated were healthy HIV-negative adults, with no recent acute infections or vaccinations reported. Generated by immunoSEQ multiplex PCR, the TCRdb table keeps only in-frame clones and is missing some. The table lists some 2 million clones, just under 95% of them singletons. The V and J genes are TRBV4-1 and TRBJ1-4; no definite D call. The sequencing sample was made of naive CD8+ T cells sorted from blood. The clonotype was recovered from a man in his late teens or twenties in good health. The CDR3 nucleotides read TGCGCCAGCAGCCAATTGGAAAAACTGTTTTTT. Translated, it gives CASSQLEKLFF.